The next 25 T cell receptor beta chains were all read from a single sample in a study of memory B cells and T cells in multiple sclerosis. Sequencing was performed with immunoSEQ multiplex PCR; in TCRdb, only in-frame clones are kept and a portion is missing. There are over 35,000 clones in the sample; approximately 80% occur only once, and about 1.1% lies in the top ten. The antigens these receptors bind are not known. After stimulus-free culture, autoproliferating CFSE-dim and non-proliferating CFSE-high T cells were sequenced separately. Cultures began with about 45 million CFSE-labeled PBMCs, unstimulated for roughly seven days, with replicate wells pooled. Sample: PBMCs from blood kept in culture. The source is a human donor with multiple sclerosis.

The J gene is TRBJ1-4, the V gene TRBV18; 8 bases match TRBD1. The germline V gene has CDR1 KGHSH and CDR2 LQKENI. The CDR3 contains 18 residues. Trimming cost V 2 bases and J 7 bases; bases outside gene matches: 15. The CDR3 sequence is CASSPASTGAAGSEKLFF. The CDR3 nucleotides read TGTGCCAGCTCACCAGCATCGACAGGGGCTGCTGGGAGTGAAAAACTGTTTTTT.

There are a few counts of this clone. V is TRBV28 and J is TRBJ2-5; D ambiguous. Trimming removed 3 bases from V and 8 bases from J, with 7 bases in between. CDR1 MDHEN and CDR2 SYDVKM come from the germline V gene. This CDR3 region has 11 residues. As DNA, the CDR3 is TGTGCCAGCAGTTTGGGCGATACCCAGTACTTC. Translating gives CASSLGDTQYF.

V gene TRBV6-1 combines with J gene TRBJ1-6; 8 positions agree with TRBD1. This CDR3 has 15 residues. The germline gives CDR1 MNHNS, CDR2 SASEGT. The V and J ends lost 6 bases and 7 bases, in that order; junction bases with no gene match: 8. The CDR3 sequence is CASSRTGTLNSPLHF. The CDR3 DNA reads TGTGCCAGCAGCAGGACAGGGACCCTAAATTCACCCCTCCACTTT.

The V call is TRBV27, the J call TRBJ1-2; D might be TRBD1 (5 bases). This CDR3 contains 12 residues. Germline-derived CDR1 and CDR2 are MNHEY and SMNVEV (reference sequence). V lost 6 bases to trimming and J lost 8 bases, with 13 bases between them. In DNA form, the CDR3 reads TGTGCCAGCAGCCCCCTGGGGGAGGGCTACACCTTC. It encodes CASSPLGEGYTF.

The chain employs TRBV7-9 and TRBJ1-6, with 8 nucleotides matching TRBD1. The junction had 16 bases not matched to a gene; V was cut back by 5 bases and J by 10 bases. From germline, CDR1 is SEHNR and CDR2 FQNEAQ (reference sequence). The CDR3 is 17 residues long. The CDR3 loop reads CASSRPLTGDGYSPLHF. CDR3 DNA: TGTGCCAGCAGCCGACCCTTGACAGGGGATGGGTACTCACCCCTCCACTTT.

The CDR3 bases are TGTGCCAGCACCTTGATAAATACGCAGTATTTT. It yields the protein CASTLINTQYF. The chain carries TRBV6-1 and TRBJ2-3, with no clear D. CDR3 length: 11 amino acids. Germline values: CDR1 MNHNS, CDR2 SASEGT. V lost 7 bases and J lost 7, with 9 bases in between.

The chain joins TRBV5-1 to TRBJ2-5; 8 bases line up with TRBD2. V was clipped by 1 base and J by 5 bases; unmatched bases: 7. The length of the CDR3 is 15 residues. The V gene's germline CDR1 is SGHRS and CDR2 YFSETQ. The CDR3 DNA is TGCGCCAGCAGCTTGACGCGGGGGGAGTGGGAGACCCAGTACTTC. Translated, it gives CASSLTRGEWETQYF.

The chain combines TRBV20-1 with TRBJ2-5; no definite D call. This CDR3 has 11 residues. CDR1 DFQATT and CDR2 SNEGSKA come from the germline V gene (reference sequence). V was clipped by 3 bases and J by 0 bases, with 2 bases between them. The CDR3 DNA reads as TGCAGTGCTAGTCACCAAGAGACCCAGTACTTC. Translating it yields CSASHQETQYF.

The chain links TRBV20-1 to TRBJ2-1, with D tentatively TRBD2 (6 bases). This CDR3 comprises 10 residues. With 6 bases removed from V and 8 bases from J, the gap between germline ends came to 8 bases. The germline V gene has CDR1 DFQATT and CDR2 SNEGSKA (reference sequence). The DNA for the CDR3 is TGCAGTGCCGCGGGGTATGAGCAGTTCTTC. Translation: CSAAGYEQFF.

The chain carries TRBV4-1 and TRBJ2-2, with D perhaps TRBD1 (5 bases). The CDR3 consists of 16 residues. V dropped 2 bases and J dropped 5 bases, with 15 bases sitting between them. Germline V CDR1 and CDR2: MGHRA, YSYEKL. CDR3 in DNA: TGCGCCAGCAGCCAACGATGGCAGGGTGGGACCGGGGAGCTGTTTTTT. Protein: CASSQRWQGGTGELFF.

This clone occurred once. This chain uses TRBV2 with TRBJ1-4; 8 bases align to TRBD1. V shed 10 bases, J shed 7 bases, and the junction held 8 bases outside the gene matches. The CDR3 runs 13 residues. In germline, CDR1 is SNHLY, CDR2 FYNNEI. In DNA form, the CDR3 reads TGTGCCATCGGGACAGGTTATTCTGAAAAACTGTTTTTT. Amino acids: CAIGTGYSEKLFF.

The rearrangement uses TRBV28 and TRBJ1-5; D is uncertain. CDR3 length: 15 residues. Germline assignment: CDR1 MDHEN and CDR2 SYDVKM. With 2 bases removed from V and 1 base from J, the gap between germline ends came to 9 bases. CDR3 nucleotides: TGTGCCAGCAGTTTACGCGGGGAAAGCAATCAGCCCCAGCATTTT. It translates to CASSLRGESNQPQHF.

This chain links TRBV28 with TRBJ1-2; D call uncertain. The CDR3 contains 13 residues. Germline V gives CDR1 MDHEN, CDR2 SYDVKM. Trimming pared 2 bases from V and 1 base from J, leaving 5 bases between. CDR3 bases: TGTGCCAGCAGTTTAAGGGTTAACTATGGCTACACCTTC. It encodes CASSLRVNYGYTF.

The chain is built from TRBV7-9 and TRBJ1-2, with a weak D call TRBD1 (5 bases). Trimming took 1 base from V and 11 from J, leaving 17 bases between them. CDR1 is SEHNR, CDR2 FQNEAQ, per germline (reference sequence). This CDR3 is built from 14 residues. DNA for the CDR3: TGTGCCAGCAGCTTAGGGGGACCCTCCTCGTCGTACACCTTC. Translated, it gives CASSLGGPSSSYTF.

CDR3 DNA: TGCAGCGTTCTCCGGGACAGCCTCACCGGGGAGCTGTTTTTT. Residues: CSVLRDSLTGELFF. The gene calls are TRBV29-1 and TRBJ2-2; 7 bases align to TRBD1. The germline gives CDR1 SQVTM, CDR2 ANQGSEA. There are 14 residues in the CDR3. V trimming: 5 bases; J trimming: 4 bases; junction bases outside the gene matches: 7.

The CDR3, as DNA: TGTGCCAGTAGTCCCACTGAAGGGGCCAAAAACATTCAGTACTTC. Protein product: CASSPTEGAKNIQYF. The chain employs TRBV19 and TRBJ2-4; D ambiguous. The CDR3 has 15 residues. V was cut by 5 bases and J by 1 base, with 12 bases left in between. The germline V gene encodes CDR1 LNHDA and CDR2 SQIVND (reference sequence).

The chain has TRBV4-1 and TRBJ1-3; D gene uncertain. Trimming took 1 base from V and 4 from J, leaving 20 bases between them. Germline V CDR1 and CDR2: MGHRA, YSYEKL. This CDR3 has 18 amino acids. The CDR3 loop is CASSQGLISGGRGNTIYF. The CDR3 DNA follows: TGCGCCAGCAGCCAAGGTCTAATTTCGGGAGGACGGGGAAACACCATATATTTT.

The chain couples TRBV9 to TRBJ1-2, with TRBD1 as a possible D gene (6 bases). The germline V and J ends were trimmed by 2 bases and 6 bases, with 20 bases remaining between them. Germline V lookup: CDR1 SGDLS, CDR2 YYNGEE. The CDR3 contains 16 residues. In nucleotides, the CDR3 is TGTGCCAGCAGCGTTGGTAACAGGACAGTGACTCATGGCTACACCTTC. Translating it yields CASSVGNRTVTHGYTF.

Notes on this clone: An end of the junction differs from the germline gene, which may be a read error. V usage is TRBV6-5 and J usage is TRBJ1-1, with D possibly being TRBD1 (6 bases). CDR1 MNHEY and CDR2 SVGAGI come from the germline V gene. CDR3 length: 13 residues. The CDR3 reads CAFRFRDKGLAGF. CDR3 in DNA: TGTGCCTTCCGATTCCGGGACAAGGGATTAGCGGGCTTT.

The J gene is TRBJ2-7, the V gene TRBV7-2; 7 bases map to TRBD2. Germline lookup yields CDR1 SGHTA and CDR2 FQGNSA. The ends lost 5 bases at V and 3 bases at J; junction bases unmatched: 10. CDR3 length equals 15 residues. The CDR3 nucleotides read TGTGCCAGCAGCCCTCTTTGGGGGGGGGACTACGAGCAGTACTTC. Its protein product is CASSPLWGGDYEQYF.

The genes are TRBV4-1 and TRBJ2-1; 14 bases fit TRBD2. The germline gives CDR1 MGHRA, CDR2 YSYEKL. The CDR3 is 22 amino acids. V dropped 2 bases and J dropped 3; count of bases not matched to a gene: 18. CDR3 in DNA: TGCGCCAGCAGCCAACCTCTACCCTGGACTAGCGGGGGGTCTTTCTTCTACAATGAGCAGTTCTTC. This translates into CASSQPLPWTSGGSFFYNEQFF.

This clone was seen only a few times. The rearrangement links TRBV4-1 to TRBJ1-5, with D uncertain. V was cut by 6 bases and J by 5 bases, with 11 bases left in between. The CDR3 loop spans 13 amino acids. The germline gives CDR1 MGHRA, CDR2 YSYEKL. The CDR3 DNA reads TGCGCCAGCAGTCCCGCGGCGGATCAGCCCCAGCATTTT. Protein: CASSPAADQPQHF.

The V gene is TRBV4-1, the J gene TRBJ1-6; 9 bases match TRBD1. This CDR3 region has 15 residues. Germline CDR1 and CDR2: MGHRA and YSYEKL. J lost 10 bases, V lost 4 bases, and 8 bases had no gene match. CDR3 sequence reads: CASSPGDRVNSPLHF. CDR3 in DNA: TGCGCCAGCAGCCCCGGGGACAGGGTGAACTCACCCCTCCACTTT.

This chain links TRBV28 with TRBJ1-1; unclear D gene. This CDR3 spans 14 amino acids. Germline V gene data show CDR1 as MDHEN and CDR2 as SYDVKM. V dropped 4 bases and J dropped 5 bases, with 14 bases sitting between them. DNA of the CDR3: TGTGCCAGCAGTTCCCCCGATGATTTAACTGAAGCTTTCTTT. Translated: CASSSPDDLTEAFF.

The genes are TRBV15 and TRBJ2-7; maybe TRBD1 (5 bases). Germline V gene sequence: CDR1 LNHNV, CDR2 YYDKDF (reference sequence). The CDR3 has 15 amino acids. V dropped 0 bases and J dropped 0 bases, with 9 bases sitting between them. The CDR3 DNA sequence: TGTGCCACCAGCAGAGAAGGGGCCCTCTCCTACGAGCAGTACTTC. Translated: CATSREGALSYEQYF.